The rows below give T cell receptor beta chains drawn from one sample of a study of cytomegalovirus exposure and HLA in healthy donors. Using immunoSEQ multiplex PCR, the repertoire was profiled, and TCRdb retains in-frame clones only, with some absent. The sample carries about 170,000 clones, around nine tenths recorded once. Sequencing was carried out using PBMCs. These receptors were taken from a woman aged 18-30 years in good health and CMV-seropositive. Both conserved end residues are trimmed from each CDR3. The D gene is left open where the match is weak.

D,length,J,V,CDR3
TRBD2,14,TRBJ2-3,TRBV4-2,ASSLTFAGALDTQY
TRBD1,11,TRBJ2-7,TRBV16,ASSSTGGLEQY
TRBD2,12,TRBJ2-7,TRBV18,ASSPTAGAYEQY
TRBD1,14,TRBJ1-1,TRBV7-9,ASSSGQAGMNTEAF
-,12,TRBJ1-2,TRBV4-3,ASSWDGGPYGYT
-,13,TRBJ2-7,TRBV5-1,ASRDGGDSTYEQY
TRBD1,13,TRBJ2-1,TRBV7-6,ASSPPGQVFNEQF
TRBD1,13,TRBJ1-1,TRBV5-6,ASSFFSGGNTEAF
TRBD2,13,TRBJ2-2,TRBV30,AWSLAGGNTGELF
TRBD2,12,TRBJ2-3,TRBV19,ASTGMREADTQY
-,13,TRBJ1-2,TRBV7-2,ASSLAPAGNYGYT
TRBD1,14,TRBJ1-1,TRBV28,ASRGDRGLANTEAF
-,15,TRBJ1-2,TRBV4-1,ASSPNRDTLGVWGYT
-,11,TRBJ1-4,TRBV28,ASSSGIGEKLF
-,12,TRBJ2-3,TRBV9,ASSGLVPTDTQY
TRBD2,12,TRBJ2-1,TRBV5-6,ASSSKAGAYEQF
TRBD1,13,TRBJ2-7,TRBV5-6,ASSLAGTGLYEQY
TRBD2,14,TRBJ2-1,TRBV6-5,ASSSGLAGWAGEQF
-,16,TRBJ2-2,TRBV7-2,ASSLRGGPGRNTGELF
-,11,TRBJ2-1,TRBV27,ASSPQGGTEQF
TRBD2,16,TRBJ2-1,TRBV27,ASSLIGTSGERHNEQF
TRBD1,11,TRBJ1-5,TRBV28,ASRPGRDRPQH
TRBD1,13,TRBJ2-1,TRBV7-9,ASSLQGVTYNEQF
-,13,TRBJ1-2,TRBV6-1,ASTEAIGTRVGYT
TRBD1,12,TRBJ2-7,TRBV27,ASSNRQGAYEQY
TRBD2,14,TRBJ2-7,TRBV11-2,ASSLLGAGGTYEQY
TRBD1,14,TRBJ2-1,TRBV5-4,ASSLDTGGTYNEQF
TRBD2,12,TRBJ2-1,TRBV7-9,ASSLSGRINEQF
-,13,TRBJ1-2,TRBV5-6,ASSLASGPGSGYT
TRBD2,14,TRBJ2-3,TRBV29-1,SVGTSGPSSTDTQY
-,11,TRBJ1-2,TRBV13,ASSLVGVGGYT
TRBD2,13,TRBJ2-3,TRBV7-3,ASSQGLAGTDTQY
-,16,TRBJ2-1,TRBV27,ASSSQQRPGQGYNEQF
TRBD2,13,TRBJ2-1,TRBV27,ASSSPTAGNHEQF
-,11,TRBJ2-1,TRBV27,ASSPQGRNEQF
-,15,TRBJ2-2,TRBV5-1,ASSSNRDTKNTGELF
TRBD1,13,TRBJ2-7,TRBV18,ASSPPTGDPYEQY
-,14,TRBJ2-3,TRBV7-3,ASSVHQLGGPGTQY
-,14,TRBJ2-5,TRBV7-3,ASSLGRGGAQETQY
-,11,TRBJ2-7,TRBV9,ASSVFSNHEQY
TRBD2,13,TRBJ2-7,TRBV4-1,ASSHSGLAGYEQY
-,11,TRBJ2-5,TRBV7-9,ASSLRGKETQY
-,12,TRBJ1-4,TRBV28,ASRTRRDQEKLF
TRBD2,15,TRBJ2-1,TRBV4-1,ASSQETSGSSRNEQF
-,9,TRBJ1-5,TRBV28,ASSQYQPQH
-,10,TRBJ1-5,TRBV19,ASTPGGQPQH
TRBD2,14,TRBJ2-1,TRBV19,ASSIWSSGSINEQF
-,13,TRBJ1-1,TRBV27,ASSLAGVWGEGSF
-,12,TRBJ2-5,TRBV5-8,ASSLGQIKETQY
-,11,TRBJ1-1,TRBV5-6,ASSLPRNTEAF